These 15 T cell receptor beta chains share one sample of origin, sequenced in a study of PD-1 blockade in classical Hodgkin lymphoma. Sequenced by immunoSEQ multiplex PCR; TCRdb stores in-frame clones only, minus some. The repertoire holds 20,000 to 30,000 clones, about 90% seen once, with 0.5% to 0.6% in the top ten. Described time point: newly diagnosed, previously untreated cHL patient sample. Thawed PBMCs yielded CD4+ T cells through magnetic negative selection. Source material: CD4+ T cells from blood. The receptors stem from a human donor with classical Hodgkin lymphoma.

This clone was counted once. The CDR3 nucleotides read TGTGCCAGCAGTCAGGGGCGCGGGCAGTTCTTC. It encodes CASSQGRGQFF. The chain recombines TRBV5-4 with TRBJ2-1, with D tentatively TRBD1 (6 bases). The germline V gene has CDR1 SGHNT and CDR2 YYREEE (reference sequence). V lost 5 bases to trimming and J lost 12 bases, with 12 bases between them. This CDR3 has 11 amino acids.

The gene calls are TRBV5-1 and TRBJ2-3, with 7 bases identical to TRBD1. V gave up 7 bases and J gave up 3 bases; unmatched junction bases: 8. Germline-derived CDR1 and CDR2 are SGHRS and YFSETQ. The CDR3 contains 14 residues. The CDR3 here is CASHQGVATDTQYF. The CDR3 DNA reads as TGCGCCAGCCACCAGGGGGTGGCGACAGATACGCAGTATTTT.

The chain uses TRBV4-1 and TRBJ2-3; the match to TRBD1 covers 7 bases. Trimming took 5 bases from V and 1 from J; bases not matched to a gene: 9. The CDR3 spans 16 residues. CDR1 and CDR2 from the germline V gene are MGHRA and YSYEKL. The CDR3 DNA reads TGCGCCAGCAGCGGATTCGCCCAGGGGGGCACAGATACGCAGTATTTT. This sequence encodes CASSGFAQGGTDTQYF.

This rearrangement joins TRBV7-8 to TRBJ1-4; D is ambiguous. V lost 7 bases, J lost 5 bases, and 17 bases lay in between. The CDR3 is made up of 15 amino acids. Germline CDR1 and CDR2: SGHVS and FQNEAQ. Here the CDR3 reads CASTPRRVGNEKLFF. The CDR3 coding sequence is TGTGCCAGCACCCCCCGCCGGGTGGGGAATGAAAAACTGTTTTTT.

This rearrangement joins TRBV5-6 to TRBJ1-1, with 7 bases identical to TRBD1. CDR1 is SGHDT and CDR2 is YYEEEE in the germline V gene. V dropped 0 bases and J dropped 6; count of bases not matched to a gene: 20. The CDR3 loop spans 19 amino acids. The chain's CDR3 is CASSLVSLKLSRGAAEAFF. CDR3 bases: TGTGCCAGCAGCTTGGTTTCCCTTAAACTGAGCAGGGGGGCCGCTGAAGCTTTCTTT.

The chain recombines TRBV9 with TRBJ2-2, with D uncertain. The V end was cut by 0 bases, the J end by 5 bases, with 8 bases between. CDR3 length equals 14 residues. Germline V CDR1 and CDR2: SGDLS, YYNGEE. Here the CDR3 reads CASSVDPATGELFF. DNA of the CDR3: TGTGCCAGCAGCGTAGACCCGGCTACCGGGGAGCTGTTTTTT.

J is TRBJ2-5 and V is TRBV6-5; the D is unclear. Germline lookup yields CDR1 MNHEY and CDR2 SVGAGI. The CDR3 contains 12 residues. V gave up 5 bases and J gave up 5 bases, with 9 bases separating them. The CDR3 nucleotides are TGTGCCAGCAGTCGGTCCTCGGAGACCCAGTACTTC. As protein: CASSRSSETQYF.

The J gene is TRBJ2-7, the V gene TRBV5-6; TRBD1 or TRBD2 may be the D gene (6 bases each). The CDR3 runs 13 residues. Trimming removed 3 bases at V and 4 bases at J, with 11 bases between. Germline CDR1 is SGHDT and CDR2 is YYEEEE. The CDR3 DNA reads as TGTGCCAGCAGCTCCACAGGGAGGTACGAGCAGTACTTC. This gives the protein CASSSTGRYEQYF.

The rearrangement links TRBV28 to TRBJ1-5; tentative D call: TRBD1 (6 bases). Germline-derived CDR1 and CDR2 are MDHEN and SYDVKM. V lost 8 bases and J 5 bases, leaving 13 bases between the germline ends. The length of the CDR3 is 13 residues. The CDR3 region is CASFPNRDQPQHF. The CDR3 DNA follows: TGTGCCAGCTTTCCCAACAGGGATCAGCCCCAGCATTTT. The variable domain in full, completed from reference TRBV28 and TRBJ1-5, reads DVKVTQSSRYLVKRTGEKVFLECVQDMDHENMFWYRQDPGLGLRLIYFSYDVKMKEKGDIPEGYSVSREKKERFSLILESASTNQTSMYLCASFPNRDQPQHFGDGTRLSIL.

This clone was seen more than once but under ten times. The CDR3 here is CASSRGVNTEAFF. DNA for the CDR3: TGTGCCAGCAGTAGAGGGGTGAACACTGAAGCTTTCTTT. The chain is built from TRBV9 and TRBJ1-1, with D possibly matching TRBD1 (5 bases). Between the trimmed V and J ends, which lost 5 bases and 0 bases, there was a span of 8 bases. In germline, CDR1 is SGDLS, CDR2 YYNGEE. The CDR3 is 13 residues long.

The V gene is TRBV11-2, the J gene TRBJ1-1; TRBD1 matches 7 bases. J was trimmed by 4 bases and V by 3 bases; bases with no gene match: 5. Germline V gives CDR1 SGHAT, CDR2 FQNNGV. The CDR3 covers 14 residues. CDR3: CASSLAPGGTEAFF. The CDR3 DNA reads as TGTGCCAGCAGCTTGGCTCCAGGGGGCACTGAAGCTTTCTTT.

This sequence joins TRBV6-5 and TRBJ2-5; 10 bases map to TRBD2. V lost 6 bases and J lost 7; bases outside the gene matches: 11. CDR1 is MNHEY, CDR2 SVGAGI, per germline. This CDR3 is 15 amino acids long. DNA of the CDR3: TGTGCCAGCAGCCCCTCTAGCGGGGGCGTGGGGACCCAGTACTTC. Its translation: CASSPSSGGVGTQYF.

This clone was seen a single time. J is TRBJ2-1 and V is TRBV7-2; TRBD2 might be the D (6 bases). This CDR3 is 17 amino acids long. CDR1 is SGHTA and CDR2 is FQGNSA in the germline V gene. V gave up 4 bases and J gave up 0 bases, with 16 bases separating them. As DNA, the CDR3 is TGTGCCAGCAGCTCTAGTTCCTCGGGGGTCTCCTACAATGAGCAGTTCTTC. Its translation is CASSSSSSGVSYNEQFF.

The V call is TRBV2, the J call TRBJ1-1, with 7 nucleotides matching TRBD1. Looked up from germline, CDR1 is SNHLY and CDR2 is FYNNEI. Germline trimming cut 5 bases from V and 5 bases from J; bases unmatched to any gene: 8. The CDR3 consists of 14 residues. This CDR3 is CASSPRQGRTEAFF. The CDR3 nucleotides are TGTGCCAGCAGTCCGCGACAGGGTAGAACTGAAGCTTTCTTT.

The gene calls are TRBV7-8 and TRBJ1-1; maybe TRBD1 (5 bases). CDR1 SGHVS and CDR2 FQNEAQ come from the germline V gene. The CDR3 loop spans 14 amino acids. V was cut by 1 base and J by 3 bases, with 9 bases left in between. The CDR3 is CASSLDGTDTEAFF. CDR3 coding DNA: TGTGCCAGCAGCTTAGACGGGACGGACACTGAAGCTTTCTTT. Complete variable domain (other parts from reference TRBV7-8 and TRBJ1-1): GAGVSQSPRYKVAKRGQDVALRCDPISGHVSLFWYQQALGQGPEFLTYFQNEAQLDKSGLPSDRFFAERPEGSVSTLKIQRTQQEDSAVYLCASSLDGTDTEAFFGQGTRLTVV.